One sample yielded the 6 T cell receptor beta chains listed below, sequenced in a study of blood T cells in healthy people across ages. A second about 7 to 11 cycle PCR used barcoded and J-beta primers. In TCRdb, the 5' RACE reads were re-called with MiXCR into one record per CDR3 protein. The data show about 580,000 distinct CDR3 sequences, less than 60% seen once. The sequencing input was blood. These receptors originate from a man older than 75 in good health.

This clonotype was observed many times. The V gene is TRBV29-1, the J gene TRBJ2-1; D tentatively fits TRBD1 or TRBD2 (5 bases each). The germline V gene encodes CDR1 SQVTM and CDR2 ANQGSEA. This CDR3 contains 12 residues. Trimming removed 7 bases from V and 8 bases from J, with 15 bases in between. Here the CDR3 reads CSARAWGYEQFF. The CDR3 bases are TGCAGCGCTAGGGCATGGGGGTATGAGCAGTTCTTC.

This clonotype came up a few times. CDR3 sequence: CASSWPGGSPLHF. The CDR3 bases are TGTGCCAGCAGTTGGCCAGGGGGATCACCCCTCCACTTT. The chain combines TRBV28 with TRBJ1-6; 7 nucleotides agree with TRBD1. The CDR3 totals 13 residues. Germline assignment: CDR1 MDHEN and CDR2 SYDVKM. The ends lost 4 bases at V and 10 bases at J; junction bases unmatched: 4. Combining the CDR3 with reference TRBV28 and TRBJ1-6 gives the whole variable domain DVKVTQSSRYLVKRTGEKVFLECVQDMDHENMFWYRQDPGLGLRLIYFSYDVKMKEKGDIPEGYSVSREKKERFSLILESASTNQTSMYLCASSWPGGSPLHFGNGTRLTVT.

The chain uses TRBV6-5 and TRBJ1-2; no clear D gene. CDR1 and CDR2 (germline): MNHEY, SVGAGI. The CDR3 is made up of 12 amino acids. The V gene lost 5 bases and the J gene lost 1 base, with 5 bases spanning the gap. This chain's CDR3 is CASSGSNYGYTF. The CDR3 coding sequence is TGTGCCAGCAGTGGGAGTAACTATGGCTACACCTTC.

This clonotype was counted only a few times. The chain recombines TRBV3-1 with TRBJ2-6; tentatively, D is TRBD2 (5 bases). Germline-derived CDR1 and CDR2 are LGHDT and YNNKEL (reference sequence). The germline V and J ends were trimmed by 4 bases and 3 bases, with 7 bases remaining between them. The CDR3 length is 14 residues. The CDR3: CASSPRDGANVLTF. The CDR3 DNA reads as TGTGCCAGCAGCCCCCGGGATGGGGCCAACGTCCTGACTTTC.

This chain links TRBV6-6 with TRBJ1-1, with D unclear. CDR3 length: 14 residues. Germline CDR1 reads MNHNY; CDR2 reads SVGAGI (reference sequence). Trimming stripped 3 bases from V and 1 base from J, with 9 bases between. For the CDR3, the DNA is TGTGCCAGCAGTTATGGGCAGAAGAACACTGAAGCTTTCTTT. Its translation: CASSYGQKNTEAFF.

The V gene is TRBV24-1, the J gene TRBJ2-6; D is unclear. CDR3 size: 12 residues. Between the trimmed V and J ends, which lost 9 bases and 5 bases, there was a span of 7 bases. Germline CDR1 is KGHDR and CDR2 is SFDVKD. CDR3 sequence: CATGDRANVLTF. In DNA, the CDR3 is TGTGCCACCGGCGACAGGGCCAACGTCCTGACTTTC.